This T cell receptor beta chain was identified in a study of PD-1 blockade in classical Hodgkin lymphoma. The study, taken as a whole, reports: Differences between repertoires have undefined causes, possibly disease activity or prior therapy. Relative to healthy donors, newly diagnosed patients reportedly had lower baseline TCR diversity, which was reported as lower still in relapsed/refractory patients.

On this clone itself: As yet, its antigen is unknown.

Trimming pared 6 bases from V and 0 bases from J, leaving 12 bases between. Per the germline V gene, CDR1 is LNHDA and CDR2 is SQIVND (reference sequence). The CDR3 is 15 residues long. The assay was immunoSEQ multiplex PCR, and TCRdb's table has in-frame clones only and misses some. The sample lists 25,000 to 35,000 clones, roughly 85% occurring once. Time point indicated: cycle 4 day 1 (C4D1), after more than 5 weeks of nivolumab. All patients experienced relapse after autologous stem cell transplantation, and brentuximab vedotin exposure was variable. Magnetic negative selection was used to purify CD4+ T cells from PBMCs that had been thawed.

The sequenced sample was CD4+ T cells from blood, obtained before the fourth cycle of nivolumab. The chain recombines TRBV19 with TRBJ1-5; possible D gene TRBD1, 5 bases. This clonotype originated in a human donor with classical Hodgkin lymphoma. The CDR3 region is CASRLTAYSNQPQHF. CDR3 DNA: TGTGCCAGTAGACTGACAGCCTATAGCAATCAGCCCCAGCATTTT.